Listed below are T cell receptor beta chains from one sample, sequenced in a study of T cells in tuberculosis. Data came from immunoSEQ multiplex PCR; TCRdb stores just in-frame clones and leaves some out. The sample contains roughly 28,000 clones, around 90% of which appear only once. The specimen sequenced was PBMCs. Source of these receptors: a donor aged 10 to 29 with latent tuberculosis or without tuberculosis infection. Each CDR3 is given with its conserved first and last residue. Fields, in order: J gene, D gene, clone size, V gene, CDR3 DNA, CDR3 protein. A D gene is named only where the DNA matches it firmly. Rows give clone size only sometimes, using once, few, many, or a class for an expanded clone.

TRBJ1-2 | - | - | TRBV15 | TGTGCCACCAGCAGAGATGGAGGCTTTGGCTACACCTTC | CATSRDGGFGYTF
TRBJ2-2 | - | - | TRBV19 | TGTGCCAGTAGAAATCTAGACGGGGGGCACACCGGGGAGCTGTTTTTT | CASRNLDGGHTGELFF
TRBJ2-3 | TRBD2 | - | TRBV6-4 | TGTGCCAGCAGTGCTGCGGGGGGGCGGGATACGCAGTATTTT | CASSAAGGRDTQYF
TRBJ2-1 | TRBD2 | - | TRBV6-4 | TGTGCCAGCAGTGACTCGGCCGGGGGGGTTGAGCAGTTCTTC | CASSDSAGGVEQFF
TRBJ2-1 | - | - | TRBV6-4 | TGTGCCAGCAGTGACTCCTCGGCGGGGGCGTACAATGAGCAGTTCTTC | CASSDSSAGAYNEQFF
TRBJ1-6 | - | - | TRBV29-1 | TGCAGCGTATCAACAGTTAGAGATTCACCCCTCCACTTT | CSVSTVRDSPLHF
TRBJ2-7 | - | - | TRBV13 | TGTGCCAGCAGCTTTCTCCAGGCAGAGCAGTACTTC | CASSFLQAEQYF
TRBJ2-3 | TRBD1 | - | TRBV5-1 | TGCGCCAGCAGCCCCGGGACAGGGGGCCCGAAAACGCAGTATTTT | CASSPGTGGPKTQYF
TRBJ1-2 | - | - | TRBV7-8 | TGTGCCAGCAGGGGGTGGAGGGGCGCTAACTATGGCTACACCTTC | CASRGWRGANYGYTF
TRBJ2-1 | - | - | TRBV11-2 | TGTGCCAGCAGCTTAGTTAAGGCGAGAGGCCATGAGCAGTTCTTC | CASSLVKARGHEQFF
TRBJ2-2 | - | - | TRBV7-7 | TGTGCCAGCAGCCCCAACATTCAGAACACCGGGGAGCTGTTTTTT | CASSPNIQNTGELFF
TRBJ1-5 | TRBD1 | - | TRBV7-2 | TGTGCCAGCAGCTTCGTTACAGGGGTCGATCAGCCCCAGCATTTT | CASSFVTGVDQPQHF
TRBJ1-1 | - | - | TRBV27 | TGTGCCAGCAGCCCTGGGGACAAGTACACTGAAGCTTTCTTT | CASSPGDKYTEAFF
TRBJ2-1 | - | - | TRBV9 | TGTGCCAGCAGCGTAGTGGAGGGGTACTTTTCCTACAATGAGCAGTTCTTC | CASSVVEGYFSYNEQFF
TRBJ2-1 | TRBD2 | - | TRBV27 | TGTGCCAGCAGTCCCCAGCGGGGACTAGTCTACAATGAGCAGTTCTTC | CASSPQRGLVYNEQFF
TRBJ2-5 | - | - | TRBV28 | TGTGCCAGCAGCTGGGGGGTAGCGTGGGAGACCCAGTACTTC | CASSWGVAWETQYF
TRBJ2-3 | - | - | TRBV21-1 | TGTGCCATCGGGAAGCGGGGCCAATCCACTAGCACAGATACGCAGTATTTT | CAIGKRGQSTSTDTQYF
TRBJ2-7 | TRBD1 | - | TRBV4-3 | TGCGCCAGCAGCCAAGGACAGGGGGCGTACGAGCAGTACTTC | CASSQGQGAYEQYF
TRBJ1-2 | - | - | TRBV7-2 | TGTGCCAGCAGCTCCTTTGCGGGGGCCTTAACTAACTATGGCTACACCTTC | CASSSFAGALTNYGYTF
TRBJ2-1 | - | - | TRBV28 | TGTGCCAGCAGTCTAGGACAGAGCTCCTACAATGAGCAGTTCTTC | CASSLGQSSYNEQFF
TRBJ2-7 | TRBD2 | - | TRBV7-8 | TGTGCCAGCAGCTTACTATTAGCGGGGTCCTACGAGCAGTACTTC | CASSLLLAGSYEQYF
TRBJ1-2 | TRBD1 | - | TRBV28 | TGTGCCAGCAGTTTATCCGGGACAGATATCGGCTACACCTTC | CASSLSGTDIGYTF
TRBJ2-3 | - | - | TRBV7-9 | TGTGCCAGCAGCTTAGTCGCGGGGGCGGCAGATACGCAGTATTTT | CASSLVAGAADTQYF
TRBJ2-5 | - | once | TRBV11-3 | TGTGCCAGCAGCCCCCCGGGGGAGACCCAGTACTTC | CASSPPGETQYF
TRBJ1-6 | TRBD1 | few | TRBV19 | TGTGCCAGCAAAACAGGGGGTAGGCCCTATAATTCACCCCTCCACTTT | CASKTGGRPYNSPLHF
TRBJ1-2 | - | - | TRBV9 | TGTGCCAGCAGCCTGGCAACCGACAGGATAGGGGATCCTATAGGGTATGGCTACACCTTC | CASSLATDRIGDPIGYGYTF
TRBJ2-5 | TRBD1 | - | TRBV9 | TGTGCCAGCAGCCAGGACAGGTACCAAGAGACCCAGTACTTC | CASSQDRYQETQYF
TRBJ2-7 | - | - | TRBV28 | TGTGCCAGCAGTTTTGCGGGGCTGGGCGAGCAGTACTTC | CASSFAGLGEQYF
TRBJ2-1 | TRBD2 | - | TRBV12-5 | TGTGCTAGTGGTTTGCGCTTAGGGAGGGCTAGCGGATTCAATGAGCAGTTCTTC | CASGLRLGRASGFNEQFF
TRBJ1-6 | - | - | TRBV11-2 | TGTGCCAGCAGCACAGTCCCTAATTCACCCCTCCACTTT | CASSTVPNSPLHF